This TCR beta chain derives from a study of cytomegalovirus exposure and HLA in healthy donors. The wider study: Genotyping showed about 80% of roughly 400 donors falling in the Caucasian-associated ancestry cluster.

This clone is a singleton in its sample. The antigen remains unidentified. V was pared by 5 bases and J by 7 bases, with 12 bases of the junction left unmatched. There are 15 residues in the CDR3. Germline V gene sequence: CDR1 SGHAT, CDR2 FQNNGV. There were likely unrecorded immune exposures, though donors were nominally healthy when sampled. PCR amplification relied on 60 Vbeta primers (plus 13 Jbeta primers). How the authors handled the data: Later, 80 million or so unique TCR beta chains were counted in an analysis, and around 11 million of them were shared. The protocol was immunoSEQ multiplex PCR, while the TCRdb copy is restricted to in-frame clones and leaves out a portion. For V, J and clone size, that table is used; D and trimming come from the DNA. Found here are over 100,000 clones, 65% to 75% of them singletons; the top ten hold around 4.9%. The study, taken as a whole, reports: Indistinguishable V segments such as TRBV6-2 and TRBV6-3 were excluded.

V is TRBV11-2 and J is TRBJ1-2, with 8 bases that match TRBD1. Sequences were obtained from PBMCs. The receptor's source is a young man in good health and CMV-seropositive. The CDR3 nucleotides read TGTGCCAGCAGCCAAGGAGTTACAGGGGGAGGTGGCTACACCTTC. Its translation is CASSQGVTGGGGYTF.